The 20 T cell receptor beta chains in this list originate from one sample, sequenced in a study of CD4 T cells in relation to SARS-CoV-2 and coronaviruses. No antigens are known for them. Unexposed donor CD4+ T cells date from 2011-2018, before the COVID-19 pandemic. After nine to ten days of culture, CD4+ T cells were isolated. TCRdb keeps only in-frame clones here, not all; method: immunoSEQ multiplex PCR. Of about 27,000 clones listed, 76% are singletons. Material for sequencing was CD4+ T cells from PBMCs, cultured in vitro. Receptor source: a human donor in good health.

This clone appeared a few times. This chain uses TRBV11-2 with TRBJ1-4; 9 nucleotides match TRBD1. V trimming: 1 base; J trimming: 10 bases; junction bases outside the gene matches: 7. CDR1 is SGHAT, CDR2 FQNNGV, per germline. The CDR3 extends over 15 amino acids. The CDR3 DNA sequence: TGTGCCAGCAGCTTAGTTTACAGGGGGCCGGGAAAACTGTTTTTT. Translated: CASSLVYRGPGKLFF.

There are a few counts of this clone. CDR3 coding DNA: TGTGCCAGCAGCTTACACCTGAACACTGAAGCTTTCTTT. Amino acids: CASSLHLNTEAFF. The chain recombines TRBV7-9 with TRBJ1-1; D is uncertain. With 2 bases removed from V and 0 bases from J, the gap between germline ends came to 4 bases. Germline V lookup: CDR1 SEHNR, CDR2 FQNEAQ (reference sequence). This CDR3 comprises 13 residues.

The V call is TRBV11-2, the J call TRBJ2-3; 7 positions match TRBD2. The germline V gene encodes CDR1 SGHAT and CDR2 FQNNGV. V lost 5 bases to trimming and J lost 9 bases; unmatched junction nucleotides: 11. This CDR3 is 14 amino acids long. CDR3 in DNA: TGTGCCAGCAGCGAGCCCATAGCGGGTGGGACGCAGTATTTT. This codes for CASSEPIAGGTQYF.

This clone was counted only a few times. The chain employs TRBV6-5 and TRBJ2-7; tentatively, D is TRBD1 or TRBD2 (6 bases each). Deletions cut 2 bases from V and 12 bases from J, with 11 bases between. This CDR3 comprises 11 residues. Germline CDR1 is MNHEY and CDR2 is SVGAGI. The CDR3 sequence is CASSYGGDTYF. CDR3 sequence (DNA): TGTGCCAGCAGTTACGGCGGGGACACGTACTTC.

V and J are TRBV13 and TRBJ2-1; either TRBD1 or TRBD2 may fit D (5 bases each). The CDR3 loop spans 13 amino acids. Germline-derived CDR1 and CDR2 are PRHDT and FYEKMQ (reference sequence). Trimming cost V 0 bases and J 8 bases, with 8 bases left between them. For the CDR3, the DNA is TGTGCCAGCAGCTTAGGGGGGGAGTATGAGCAGTTCTTC. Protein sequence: CASSLGGEYEQFF.

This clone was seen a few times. In nucleotides, the CDR3 is TGTGCCAGCAGTTACTCCCAGGGGAATTCACCCCTCCACTTT. Encoded protein: CASSYSQGNSPLHF. The chain links TRBV6-5 to TRBJ1-6, with a possible D match to TRBD1 (6 bases). The V gene's germline CDR1 is MNHEY and CDR2 SVGAGI. This CDR3 contains 14 residues. Trimming removed 0 bases from V and 7 bases from J, with 7 bases in between.

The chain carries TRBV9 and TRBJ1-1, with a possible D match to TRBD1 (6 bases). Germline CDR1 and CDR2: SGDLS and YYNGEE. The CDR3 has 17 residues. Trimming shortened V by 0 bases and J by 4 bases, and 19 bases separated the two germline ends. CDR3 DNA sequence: TGTGCCAGCAGCGTAGCCGGGGGCAGGGGCGCGATCACTGAAGCTTTCTTT. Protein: CASSVAGGRGAITEAFF.

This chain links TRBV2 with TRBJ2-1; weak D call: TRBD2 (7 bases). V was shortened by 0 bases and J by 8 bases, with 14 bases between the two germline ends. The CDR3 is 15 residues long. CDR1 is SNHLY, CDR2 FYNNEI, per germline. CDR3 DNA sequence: TGTGCCAGCAGTGAAGCGGGGGGGGCCTGGTATGAGCAGTTCTTC. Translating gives CASSEAGGAWYEQFF.

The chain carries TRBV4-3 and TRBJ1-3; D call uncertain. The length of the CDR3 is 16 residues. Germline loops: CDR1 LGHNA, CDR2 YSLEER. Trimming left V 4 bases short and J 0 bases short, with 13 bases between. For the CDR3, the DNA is TGCGCCAGCAGCCTACAAGTGCGGTTCTCTGGAAACACCATATATTTT. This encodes CASSLQVRFSGNTIYF.

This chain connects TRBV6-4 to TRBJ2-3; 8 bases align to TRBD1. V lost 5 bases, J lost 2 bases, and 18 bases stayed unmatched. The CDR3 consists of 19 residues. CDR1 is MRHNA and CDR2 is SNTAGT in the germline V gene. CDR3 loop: CASSPNLFSGTGVTDTQYF. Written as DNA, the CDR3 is TGTGCCAGCAGTCCCAACCTCTTTTCCGGGACAGGAGTCACAGATACGCAGTATTTT.

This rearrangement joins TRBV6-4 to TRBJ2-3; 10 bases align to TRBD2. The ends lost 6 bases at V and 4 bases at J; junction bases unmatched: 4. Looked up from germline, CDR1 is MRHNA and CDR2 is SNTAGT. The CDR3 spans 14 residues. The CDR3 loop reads CASRASGSADTQYF. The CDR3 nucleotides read TGTGCCAGCAGGGCTAGCGGGAGCGCAGATACGCAGTATTTT.

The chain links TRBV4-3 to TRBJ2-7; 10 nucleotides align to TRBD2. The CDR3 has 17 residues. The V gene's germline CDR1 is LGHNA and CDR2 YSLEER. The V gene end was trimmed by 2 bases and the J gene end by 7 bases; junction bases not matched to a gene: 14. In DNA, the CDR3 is TGCGCCAGCAGCCAACGTGAGTTTCTAGCGGGAGAGGGGGAGCAGTACTTC. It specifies CASSQREFLAGEGEQYF.

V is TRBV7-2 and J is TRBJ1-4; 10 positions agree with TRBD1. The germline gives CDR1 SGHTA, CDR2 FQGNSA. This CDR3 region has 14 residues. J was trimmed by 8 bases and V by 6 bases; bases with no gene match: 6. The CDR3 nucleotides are TGTGCCAGCAGATCCGGGACAGGGGAGGAAAAACTGTTTTTT. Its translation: CASRSGTGEEKLFF.

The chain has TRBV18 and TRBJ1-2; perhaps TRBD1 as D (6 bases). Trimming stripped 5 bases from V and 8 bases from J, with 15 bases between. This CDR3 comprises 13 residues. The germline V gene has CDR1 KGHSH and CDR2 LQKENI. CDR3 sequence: CASSYRATRGYTF. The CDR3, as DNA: TGTGCCAGCTCATACAGGGCCACGAGGGGCTACACCTTC.

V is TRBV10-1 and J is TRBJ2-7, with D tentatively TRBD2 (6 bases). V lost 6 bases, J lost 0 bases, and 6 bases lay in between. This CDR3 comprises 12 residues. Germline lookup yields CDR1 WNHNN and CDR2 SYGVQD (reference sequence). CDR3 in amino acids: CASSGSSYEQYF. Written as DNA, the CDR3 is TGCGCCAGCAGCGGGAGCTCCTACGAGCAGTACTTC.

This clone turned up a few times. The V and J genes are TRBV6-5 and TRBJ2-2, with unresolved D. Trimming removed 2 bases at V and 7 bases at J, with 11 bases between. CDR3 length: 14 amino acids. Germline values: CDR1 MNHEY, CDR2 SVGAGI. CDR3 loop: CASSYAHRGGELFF. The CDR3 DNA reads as TGTGCCAGCAGTTACGCGCACAGAGGCGGGGAGCTGTTTTTT.

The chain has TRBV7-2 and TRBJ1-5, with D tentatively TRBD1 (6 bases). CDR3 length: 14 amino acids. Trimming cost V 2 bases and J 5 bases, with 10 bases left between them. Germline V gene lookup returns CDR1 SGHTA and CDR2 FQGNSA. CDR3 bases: TGTGCCAGCAGCTTACAACAGGGAGATCAGCCCCAGCATTTT. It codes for CASSLQQGDQPQHF.

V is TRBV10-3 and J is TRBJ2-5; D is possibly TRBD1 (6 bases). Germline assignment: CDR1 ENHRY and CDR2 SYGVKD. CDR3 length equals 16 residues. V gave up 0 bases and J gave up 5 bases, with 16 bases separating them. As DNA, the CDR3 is TGTGCCATCAGTGAGTCGAAGGGCAGGGGAACGGAGACCCAGTACTTC. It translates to CAISESKGRGTETQYF.

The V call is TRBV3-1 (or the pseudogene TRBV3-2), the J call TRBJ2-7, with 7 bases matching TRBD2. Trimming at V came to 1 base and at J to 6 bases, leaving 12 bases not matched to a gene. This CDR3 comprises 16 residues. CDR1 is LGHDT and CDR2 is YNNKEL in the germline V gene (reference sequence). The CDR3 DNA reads TGTGCCAGCAGCCAAGGGCAGTTTGCGGGGGTAGGCGAGCAGTACTTC. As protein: CASSQGQFAGVGEQYF.

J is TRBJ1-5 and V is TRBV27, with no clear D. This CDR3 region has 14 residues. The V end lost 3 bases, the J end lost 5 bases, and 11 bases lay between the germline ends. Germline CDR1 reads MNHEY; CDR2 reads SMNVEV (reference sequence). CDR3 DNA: TGTGCCAGCAGTTTGCGGCAGGAAGATCAGCCCCAGCATTTT. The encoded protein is CASSLRQEDQPQHF.